These T cell receptor beta chains were read from a single sample in a study of T-cell memory formation after mild COVID-19. Via MiXCR, TCRdb re-called the 5' RACE reads, giving one row per CDR3 protein. The table includes about 140,000 distinct CDR3 sequences, less than 25% detected once. The sequenced sample consisted of PBMCs or a T cell subset sorted from them (not recorded which). The receptors stem from an adult woman who had mild COVID-19 (a few samples of this study predate the infection). Cell type and time point are not known. The CDR3 runs from the conserved cysteine through the conserved F or W. Fields, in order: V gene, D gene, J gene, clone size, CDR3 protein, CDR3 DNA. D genes are given only for firm matches. The size field is filled for only some rows; it gives once, few, many or a size class.

TRBV6-5,.,TRBJ1-5,.,CARQNWISNQPQHF,TGTGCCAGACAAAATTGGATTAGCAATCAGCCCCAGCATTTT
TRBV19,TRBD1,TRBJ2-7,.,CASSGQGSYEQYF,TGTGCCAGTAGTGGACAGGGATCCTACGAGCAGTACTTC
TRBV7-9,.,TRBJ1-2,.,CASSPPAEPYGYTF,TGTGCCAGCAGCCCACCGGCGGAACCCTATGGCTACACCTTC
TRBV10-3,TRBD1,TRBJ2-7,.,CAISESGSGGSSEQYF,TGTGCCATCAGTGAGTCGGGGTCAGGGGGCTCTTCCGAGCAGTACTTC
TRBV6-4,.,TRBJ2-3,.,CASSDGGGSTDTQYF,TGTGCCAGCAGTGACGGGGGCGGGAGCACAGATACGCAGTATTTT
TRBV7-6,TRBD1,TRBJ1-1,.,CASSSRQGMNTEAFF,TGTGCCAGCAGCTCCCGACAGGGCATGAACACTGAAGCTTTCTTT
TRBV7-9,.,TRBJ1-3,.,CASSPMGSSGNTIYF,TGTGCCAGCAGCCCCATGGGGAGCTCTGGAAACACCATATATTTT
TRBV3-1,TRBD1,TRBJ2-3,.,CASSQEQGAHPDTQYF,TGTGCCAGCAGCCAAGAACAGGGGGCCCACCCAGATACGCAGTATTTT
TRBV10-3,.,TRBJ2-3,few,CAIGEFDTDTQYF,TGTGCCATTGGCGAGTTCGACACAGATACGCAGTATTTT
TRBV27,TRBD2,TRBJ2-2,many,CASRLAGADGELFF,TGTGCCAGCAGACTAGCGGGAGCGGACGGGGAGCTGTTTTTT
TRBV12-3/TRBV12-4,TRBD1,TRBJ1-2,.,CASSLTGLDYGYTF,TGTGCCAGCAGTTTGACAGGGTTGGACTATGGCTACACCTTC
TRBV30,.,TRBJ2-7,.,CAWSVHSDYEQYF,TGTGCCTGGAGTGTACATTCGGATTACGAGCAGTACTTC
TRBV25-1,.,TRBJ2-2,few,CASSEGGTGELFF,TGTGCCAGCAGTGAAGGGGGCACCGGGGAGCTGTTTTTT
TRBV5-1,TRBD1,TRBJ1-1,.,CASSLHRGNTEAFF,TGCGCCAGCAGCTTACACAGGGGGAACACTGAAGCTTTCTTT
TRBV12-3/TRBV12-4,.,TRBJ2-5,many,CASSLAPSIQETQYF,TGTGCCAGCAGTTTAGCTCCCAGCATTCAAGAGACCCAGTACTTC
TRBV7-6,.,TRBJ1-5,.,CASSLLRSNQPQHF,TGTGCCAGCAGCTTGCTGCGCAGCAATCAGCCCCAGCATTTT
TRBV15,.,TRBJ1-2,.,CATSSLGGGRINYGYTF,TGTGCCACCAGCAGCCTGGGAGGCGGACGTATTAACTATGGCTACACCTTC
TRBV30,TRBD1,TRBJ1-2,.,CAWSVDRVDGYTF,TGTGCCTGGAGTGTAGACAGGGTCGATGGCTACACCTTC
TRBV29-1,TRBD1,TRBJ2-3,.,CSKTGEITDTQYF,TGCAGCAAGACAGGGGAAATCACAGATACGCAGTATTTT
TRBV7-3,TRBD2,TRBJ2-1,few,CASSPSPSSGRENEQFF,TGTGCCAGCAGCCCCTCTCCTAGTAGCGGGAGGGAGAATGAGCAGTTCTTC
TRBV4-1,.,TRBJ1-2,.,CASSQGQRYTF,TGCGCCAGCAGCCAAGGGCAAAGGTACACCTTC
TRBV21-1,.,TRBJ2-1,few,CASSNAGTADNEQFF,TGTGCCAGCAGCAACGCCGGGACAGCAGACAATGAGCAGTTCTTC
TRBV7-9,.,TRBJ2-4,.,CASSLLAGNIQYF,TGTGCCAGCAGCTTACTGGCAGGAAACATTCAGTACTTC
TRBV6-6,.,TRBJ1-2,.,CASSSLWDQGPTGYTF,TGTGCCAGCAGTTCGCTTTGGGACCAGGGACCTACGGGCTACACCTTC
TRBV12-3/TRBV12-4,.,TRBJ2-5,.,CASSPPRETQYF,TGTGCCAGCAGTCCCCCCAGGGAGACCCAGTACTTC
TRBV9,.,TRBJ2-7,.,CASSAGETPYEQYF,TGTGCCAGCAGCGCTGGGGAAACTCCCTACGAGCAGTACTTC
TRBV6-1,.,TRBJ1-1,few,CASSTWVGGDTEAFF,TGTGCCAGCAGTACCTGGGTAGGGGGGGACACTGAAGCTTTCTTT
TRBV7-6,TRBD1,TRBJ1-1,.,CASSSPRAGTGDLRTEAFF,TGTGCCAGCAGCTCCCCCCGTGCCGGGACAGGGGACCTTAGGACTGAAGCTTTCTTT
TRBV7-9,TRBD1,TRBJ2-5,few,CASSPTGGAGETQYF,TGTGCCAGCAGCCCGACAGGGGGCGCGGGAGAGACCCAGTACTTC
TRBV9,TRBD2,TRBJ2-7,many,CASAFSGSSYEQYF,TGTGCCAGTGCCTTTAGCGGGAGCTCCTACGAGCAGTACTTC
TRBV5-1,.,TRBJ2-7,.,CASSWGDSSYEQYF,TGCGCCAGCAGCTGGGGGGACAGCTCCTACGAGCAGTACTTC
TRBV29-1,TRBD2,TRBJ2-5,.,CSVELLAGEETQYF,TGCAGCGTTGAACTCCTAGCGGGAGAAGAGACCCAGTACTTC
TRBV19,TRBD1,TRBJ1-5,.,CASWTGGNQPQHF,TGTGCCAGTTGGACAGGGGGAAACCAGCCCCAGCATTTT
TRBV7-3,TRBD2,TRBJ2-1,few,CASSLQRGGLGSYNEQFF,TGTGCCAGCAGCTTACAGCGGGGGGGCCTCGGGAGCTACAATGAGCAGTTCTTC